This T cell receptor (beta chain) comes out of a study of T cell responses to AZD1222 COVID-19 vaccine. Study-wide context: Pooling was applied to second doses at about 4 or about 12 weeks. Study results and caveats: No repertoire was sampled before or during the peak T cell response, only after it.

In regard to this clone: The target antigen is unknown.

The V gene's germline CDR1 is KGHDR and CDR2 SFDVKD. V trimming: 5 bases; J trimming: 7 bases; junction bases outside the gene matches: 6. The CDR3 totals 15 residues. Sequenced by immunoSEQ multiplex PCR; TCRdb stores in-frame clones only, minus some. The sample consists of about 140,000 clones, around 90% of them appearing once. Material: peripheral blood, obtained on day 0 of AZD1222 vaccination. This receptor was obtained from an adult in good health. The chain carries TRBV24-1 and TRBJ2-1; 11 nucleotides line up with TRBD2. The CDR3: CATSGIAGGDNEQFF. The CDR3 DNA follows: TGTGCCACCAGTGGGATAGCGGGGGGGGATAATGAGCAGTTCTTC.